This T cell receptor beta chain came from a study of shared clonotypes between healthy human individuals. Assay: immunoSEQ multiplex PCR; the TCRdb copy retains only in-frame clones and omits some. The data show some 1,600,000 clones, with under 99% seen just once and about 0.4% held by the top ten. The V gene's germline CDR1 is SQVTM and CDR2 ANQGSEA. The junction had 10 bases not matched to a gene; V was cut back by 4 bases and J by 4 bases. The CDR3 extends over 15 amino acids. This clonotype was sampled from a man aged 25 to 40 in good health. The specimen was naive CD4+ T cells sorted from blood. Subset of the sample: CD45RA+ positively selected. The chain couples TRBV29-1 to TRBJ1-2, with 9 bases aligning to TRBD1. The chain's CDR3 is CSVAQGTGISYGYTF. The DNA for the CDR3 is TGCAGCGTTGCCCAAGGGACAGGGATTTCCTATGGCTACACCTTC.